These 25 T cell receptor beta chains came from one sample sequenced in a study of Ad26.COV2.S vaccination and SARS-CoV-2 variants. Measured with immunoSEQ multiplex PCR; TCRdb has only the in-frame clones, and not every one. Seen here are 360,000 or so clones, around nine tenths observed once, and the top ten hold roughly 3.6%. Treatment indicated: approximately 18 received Ad26.COV2.S at low or high dose, single or two shots; several received placebo; per-sample allocation not given. Vaccine and placebo recipients were sampled on day 63 after the first injection. The sample in question was peripheral blood, obtained in a trial of Ad26.COV2.S vaccine versus placebo. All receptors derive from a person between 18 and 65 years old who received the Ad26.COV2.S COVID-19 vaccine or a placebo.

This clone was picked up one time. The J gene is TRBJ1-3, the V gene TRBV6-5; TRBD1 agrees at 7 bases. This CDR3 is 14 amino acids long. V was pared by 9 bases and J by 4 bases, with 9 bases of the junction left unmatched. Germline V lookup: CDR1 MNHEY, CDR2 SVGAGI. The CDR3 loop is CASASGGGGNTIYF. In DNA, the CDR3 is TGTGCCAGTGCGTCAGGGGGTGGAGGAAACACCATATATTTT.

The rearrangement links TRBV7-2 to TRBJ1-3; D is possibly TRBD1 (5 bases). Germline lookup yields CDR1 SGHTA and CDR2 FQGNSA. The CDR3 is made up of 15 amino acids. The ends were cut back, 0 bases at V and 0 bases at J, with 6 bases in the middle. The CDR3 DNA sequence: TGTGCCAGCAGCTTAGCGGACAACTCTGGAAACACCATATATTTT. Translating gives CASSLADNSGNTIYF.

The chain couples TRBV9 to TRBJ1-5, with D possibly matching TRBD1 (5 bases). The CDR3 sequence is 15 residues long. Trimming pared 4 bases from V and 6 bases from J, leaving 17 bases between. Germline V gene lookup returns CDR1 SGDLS and CDR2 YYNGEE. The DNA for the CDR3 is TGTGCCAGCAGCACGTCCGGTTTGGGGGGTCAGCCCCAGCATTTT. Protein: CASSTSGLGGQPQHF.

V and J are TRBV4-2 and TRBJ1-2, with 9 bases that match TRBD1. The CDR3 is made up of 13 amino acids. In germline, CDR1 is LGHNA, CDR2 YNFKEQ. V was clipped by 5 bases and J by 8 bases; unmatched bases: 6. The CDR3 reads CASSNRDREGYTF. The CDR3 DNA reads as TGTGCCAGCAGCAACCGGGACAGGGAAGGCTACACCTTC.

This chain uses TRBV19 with TRBJ1-1; D is unresolved. Trimming took 1 base from V and 4 from J, leaving 10 bases between them. This CDR3 has 14 amino acids. The germline gives CDR1 LNHDA, CDR2 SQIVND (reference sequence). The DNA for the CDR3 is TGTGCCAGTAGTATAGCGTTAGGGATCACTGAAGCTTTCTTT. It specifies CASSIALGITEAFF.

The J gene is TRBJ2-5, the V gene TRBV6-6; D gene ambiguous. From germline, CDR1 is MNHNY and CDR2 SVGAGI (reference sequence). V was trimmed by 7 bases and J by 2 bases, leaving 8 bases between them. CDR3 size: 12 residues. The CDR3 DNA reads as TGTGCCAGCAATAGGAGACAAGAGACCCAGTACTTC. The encoded protein is CASNRRQETQYF.

The gene calls are TRBV7-2 and TRBJ1-5; TRBD1 is a possible D gene (6 bases). Germline V gene data show CDR1 as SGHTA and CDR2 as FQGNSA. The ends were cut back, 3 bases at V and 3 bases at J, with 9 bases in the middle. There are 14 residues in the CDR3. In nucleotides, the CDR3 is TGTGCCAGCAGCTTTGACAGGTACAATCAGCCCCAGCATTTT. Translating gives CASSFDRYNQPQHF.

The sample holds one count of this clone. This chain joins TRBV27 and TRBJ2-7; perhaps TRBD2 as D (5 bases). CDR3 length: 14 amino acids. Trimming cost V 3 bases and J 4 bases, with 13 bases left between them. Germline V CDR1 and CDR2: MNHEY, SMNVEV (reference sequence). In DNA form, the CDR3 reads TGTGCCAGCAGTTTTCTGGTATCGGGATACGAGCAGTACTTC. Protein product: CASSFLVSGYEQYF.

The chain joins TRBV2 to TRBJ2-1, with TRBD2 identical over 13 bases. CDR3 length equals 15 residues. The ends lost 7 bases at V and 5 bases at J; junction bases unmatched: 5. Germline CDR1 reads SNHLY; CDR2 reads FYNNEI. The CDR3 nucleotides read TGTGCCAGCAATTCAGGACTAGCGGGGGACAATGAGCAGTTCTTC. This sequence encodes CASNSGLAGDNEQFF.

The rearrangement links TRBV30 to TRBJ1-1; TRBD1 might be the D (6 bases). The CDR3 contains 11 residues. The germline CDR1 and CDR2 sequences are GTSNPN and SVGIG (reference sequence). V was clipped by 7 bases and J by 0 bases, with 6 bases between them. CDR3 sequence reads: CASGVNTEAFF. CDR3 nucleotide sequence: TGTGCCTCAGGGGTGAACACTGAAGCTTTCTTT. Using reference TRBV30 and TRBJ1-1 for the parts outside the CDR3, the full variable domain is SQTIHQWPATLVQPVGSPLSLECTVEGTSNPNLYWYRQAAGRGLQLLFYSVGIGQISSEVPQNLSASRPQDRQFILSSKKLLLSDSGFYLCASGVNTEAFFGQGTRLTVV.

The chain employs TRBV6-5 and TRBJ2-7; TRBD2 matches at 12 bases. Germline V gene sequence: CDR1 MNHEY, CDR2 SVGAGI. The CDR3 consists of 15 residues. The V segment lost 2 bases and the J segment 2 bases; nucleotides outside the gene matches: 1. The CDR3 nucleotides read TGTGCCAGCAGTTACCGGACTAGCGGGGCCTACGAGCAGTACTTC. It is translated as CASSYRTSGAYEQYF.

The V and J genes are TRBV6-6 and TRBJ2-7; D gene uncertain. CDR1 is MNHNY, CDR2 SVGAGI, per germline (reference sequence). Trimming took 2 bases from V and 2 from J, leaving 10 bases between them. The CDR3 is made up of 14 amino acids. DNA for the CDR3: TGTGCCAGCAGTTACCCACGGCACCCCTACGAGCAGTACTTC. Its translation: CASSYPRHPYEQYF.

V and J are TRBV5-1 and TRBJ1-4; no clear D gene. Trimming removed 4 bases at V and 0 bases at J, with 16 bases between. The CDR3 totals 17 residues. The germline CDR1 and CDR2 sequences are SGHRS and YFSETQ. CDR3 sequence reads: CASSPGEGFPTNEKLFF. The CDR3 nucleotides are TGCGCCAGCAGCCCCGGGGAGGGTTTTCCAACTAATGAAAAACTGTTTTTT.

V usage is TRBV2 and J usage is TRBJ2-1; TRBD2 aligns across 13 bases. This CDR3 is 16 amino acids long. Germline CDR1 and CDR2: SNHLY and FYNNEI. J lost 7 bases, V lost 4 bases, and 7 bases had no gene match. CDR3 amino acids: CASSVPLAGGPNEQFF. The CDR3 nucleotides are TGTGCCAGCAGTGTACCACTAGCGGGGGGGCCGAATGAGCAGTTCTTC.

The chain couples TRBV30 to TRBJ1-6; a weak D match, TRBD1 (5 bases). The CDR3 covers 14 residues. V was cut by 4 bases and J by 7 bases, with 14 bases left in between. The V gene's germline CDR1 is GTSNPN and CDR2 SVGIG (reference sequence). The CDR3 region has the DNA TGTGCCTGGAAGAGTATGGGGGAGAATTCACCCCTCCACTTT. This translates into CAWKSMGENSPLHF.

The chain joins TRBV5-5 to TRBJ2-2, with D tentatively TRBD1 (6 bases). V was cut by 1 base and J by 6 bases, with 10 bases left in between. From germline, CDR1 is SGHKS and CDR2 YYEKEE (reference sequence). The CDR3 has 14 amino acids. This CDR3 is CASSLNRDSGELFF. CDR3 DNA: TGTGCCAGCAGCTTGAACAGGGATTCCGGGGAGCTGTTTTTT.

The chain joins TRBV2 to TRBJ1-5; 9 bases fit TRBD1. Germline V CDR1 and CDR2: SNHLY, FYNNEI. V was clipped by 2 bases and J by 4 bases; unmatched bases: 3. This CDR3 contains 15 residues. The CDR3 loop is CASSERGTGNQPQHF. CDR3 coding DNA: TGTGCCAGCAGTGAAAGGGGGACAGGGAATCAGCCCCAGCATTTT.

The chain joins TRBV5-1 to TRBJ1-1, with unresolved D. The CDR3 runs 15 residues. Looked up from germline, CDR1 is SGHRS and CDR2 is YFSETQ. V was shortened by 0 bases and J by 5 bases, with 14 bases between the two germline ends. The CDR3 DNA sequence: TGCGCCAGCAGCTTGGAGGAGGGTCGGGGAACTGAAGCTTTCTTT. Protein product: CASSLEEGRGTEAFF.

The rearrangement links TRBV4-1 to TRBJ2-3; no clear D gene. The CDR3 sequence is 13 residues long. Germline values: CDR1 MGHRA, CDR2 YSYEKL. V dropped 4 bases and J dropped 6 bases, with 11 bases sitting between them. The CDR3: CASSPPKWDTQYF. The CDR3 DNA is TGCGCCAGCAGCCCTCCTAAGTGGGATACGCAGTATTTT.

The genes are TRBV6-5 and TRBJ1-5; D not resolved. There are 14 residues in the CDR3. V was cut by 2 bases and J by 7 bases, with 12 bases left in between. Looked up from germline, CDR1 is MNHEY and CDR2 is SVGAGI. The chain's CDR3 is CASSYRATIQPQHF. For the CDR3, the DNA is TGTGCCAGCAGTTACAGGGCTACAATACAGCCCCAGCATTTT.

This clone was observed a single time. The chain joins TRBV24-1 to TRBJ2-2; D assignment may be TRBD1 or TRBD2 (5 bases each). This CDR3 is 12 amino acids long. Germline assignment: CDR1 KGHDR and CDR2 SFDVKD. The CDR3 DNA is TGTGCGGCAGGGAGGAACACCGGGGAGCTGTTTTTT. Its translation: CAAGRNTGELFF.

The gene calls are TRBV4-3 and TRBJ2-2, with 8 nucleotides matching TRBD1. CDR3 length: 15 residues. Germline CDR1 is LGHNA and CDR2 is YSLEER. Unmatched junction bases numbered 3, after V lost 0 bases and J lost 6 bases. The CDR3 DNA follows: TGCGCCAGCAGCCAAGAGCGGACAGGGCCCGGGGAGCTGTTTTTT. Protein sequence: CASSQERTGPGELFF.

The chain carries TRBV19 and TRBJ2-7, with 13 bases lining up with TRBD2. Germline V CDR1 and CDR2: LNHDA, SQIVND (reference sequence). The CDR3 length is 15 residues. Losses at the gene ends were 1 base for V and 5 bases for J; bases not matched to a gene: 2. The CDR3 spells CASSIGGLAGHEQYF. The CDR3 nucleotides are TGTGCCAGTAGTATAGGGGGACTAGCGGGGCACGAGCAGTACTTC.

In this sample, this clone turned up once. This CDR3 is CASTMTVVETQYF. CDR3 nucleotides: TGTGCCAGCACCATGACAGTTGTAGAGACCCAGTACTTC. The chain couples TRBV12-3 or TRBV12-4 to TRBJ2-5; a possible D gene is TRBD1 (5 bases). The CDR3 contains 13 residues. V was cut by 7 bases and J by 4 bases, with 13 bases left in between.

In regard to this clone: Distinct nucleotide sequences in the sample also encode this CDR3. V and J are TRBV20-1 and TRBJ1-1; no firm D call. This CDR3 has 11 amino acids. The germline V gene has CDR1 DFQATT and CDR2 SNEGSKA (reference sequence). V gave up 2 bases and J gave up 2 bases, with 3 bases separating them. For the CDR3, the DNA is TGCAGTGCTAGATTAAACACTGAAGCTTTCTTT. It translates to CSARLNTEAFF.